The next 13 T cell receptor beta chains were all read from a single sample in a study of T cell changes during pregnancy in multiple sclerosis. Sequenced by immunoSEQ multiplex PCR; TCRdb stores in-frame clones only, minus some. The sample carries some 42,000 clones, about 90% recorded once. Here the sequenced sample was CD4+ T cells from peripheral blood mononuclear cells, taken after pregnancy. These receptors were obtained from a female donor with multiple sclerosis, enrolled in a pregnancy study.

This sequence joins TRBV4-2 and TRBJ2-5, with TRBD2 matching over 10 bases. Per germline, CDR1 LGHNA and CDR2 YNFKEQ. Trimming cost V 2 bases and J 2 bases; bases outside gene matches: 2. The CDR3 is made up of 15 amino acids. The CDR3 DNA reads as TGTGCCAGCAGCCAATGGACTAGCGGACAAGAGACCCAGTACTTC. It is translated as CASSQWTSGQETQYF.

This chain uses TRBV7-8 with TRBJ1-4; D is possibly TRBD1 (6 bases). This CDR3 comprises 18 residues. Trimming left V 4 bases short and J 0 bases short, with 18 bases between. CDR1 is SGHVS and CDR2 is FQNEAQ in the germline V gene. The CDR3 reads CASSSMGAGAATNEKLFF. The CDR3 DNA reads TGTGCCAGCAGCTCGATGGGAGCAGGGGCCGCAACTAATGAAAAACTGTTTTTT.

This clone was observed a single time. The V and J genes are TRBV5-6 and TRBJ1-1; 8 bases are a match to TRBD1. The germline gives CDR1 SGHDT, CDR2 YYEEEE. Losses at the gene ends were 6 bases for V and 10 bases for J; bases not matched to a gene: 11. The length of the CDR3 is 13 residues. Written as DNA, the CDR3 is TGTGCCAGCACCAAGGACAGGGTCATGGGAGCTTTCTTT. Encoded protein: CASTKDRVMGAFF.

V is TRBV10-2 and J is TRBJ2-3; no definite D call. Germline-derived CDR1 and CDR2 are WSHSY and SAAADI. The ends were cut back, 6 bases at V and 6 bases at J, with 10 bases in the middle. CDR3 length: 12 amino acids. This CDR3 is CASSASGDTQYF. Written as DNA, the CDR3 is TGCGCCAGCAGCGCCTCCGGGGATACGCAGTATTTT.

The chain carries TRBV5-1 and TRBJ2-5; perhaps TRBD2 as D (5 bases). Germline-derived CDR1 and CDR2 are SGHRS and YFSETQ. The CDR3 spans 17 residues. Trimming took off 5 bases at V and 0 bases at J, with 20 bases between the two ends. In nucleotides, the CDR3 is TGCGCCAGCAGACACCCCCCTAGCCGTGGGGACCAAGAGACCCAGTACTTC. Amino acid sequence: CASRHPPSRGDQETQYF.

The table lists this clone with a count of one. V gene TRBV9 combines with J gene TRBJ1-6; D gene ambiguous. V was pared by 0 bases and J by 7 bases, with 8 bases between. Germline loops: CDR1 SGDLS, CDR2 YYNGEE. The CDR3 has 14 amino acids. The CDR3 DNA reads TGTGCCAGCAGCGTAGGCAGACTCAATTCACCCCTCCACTTT. This gives the protein CASSVGRLNSPLHF. The entire variable domain, with the rest obtained from reference TRBV9 and TRBJ1-6, is as follows: DSGVTQTPKHLITATGQRVTLRCSPRSGDLSVYWYQQSLDQGLQFLIQYYNGEERAKGNILERFSAQQFPDLHSELNLSSLELGDSALYFCASSVGRLNSPLHFGNGTRLTVT.

Turning to this clone: Other DNA sequences in this specimen translate into the identical CDR3. This sequence joins TRBV7-9 and TRBJ1-5, with TRBD1 as a possible D gene (6 bases). CDR1 SEHNR and CDR2 FQNEAQ come from the germline V gene (reference sequence). The CDR3 length is 15 residues. V lost 1 base to trimming and J lost 6 bases, with 13 bases between them. The CDR3 loop reads CASSLGTGIFQPQHF. The CDR3 nucleotides are TGTGCCAGCAGCTTAGGTACAGGGATTTTTCAGCCCCAGCATTTT.

V gene TRBV5-4 combines with J gene TRBJ2-6; D is perhaps TRBD1 (5 bases). The CDR3 is 17 residues long. V was cut by 3 bases and J by 0 bases, with 13 bases left in between. Per the germline V gene, CDR1 is SGHNT and CDR2 is YYREEE (reference sequence). The CDR3 spells CASSSGPTVSGANVLTF. In DNA, the CDR3 is TGTGCCAGCAGCTCAGGCCCGACAGTCTCTGGGGCCAACGTCCTGACTTTC.

V is TRBV18 and J is TRBJ1-1; D is unclear. The CDR3 consists of 16 residues. Trimming removed 3 bases from V and 5 bases from J, with 19 bases in between. From germline, CDR1 is KGHSH and CDR2 LQKENI. The CDR3 DNA reads TGTGCCAGCTCACCTGATCCCCGGAGGGAAGAAACTGAAGCTTTCTTT. Translation: CASSPDPRREETEAFF.

The V and J genes are TRBV7-8 and TRBJ2-7; 7 positions agree with TRBD1. This CDR3 is built from 14 residues. The germline V gene has CDR1 SGHVS and CDR2 FQNEAQ. V gave up 2 bases and J gave up 6 bases; unmatched junction bases: 7. The CDR3 DNA follows: TGTGCCAGCAGCTTACGGACAGGCACCCCCGAGCAGTACTTC. Its translation: CASSLRTGTPEQYF.

This clone was seen a single time. The chain combines TRBV7-3 with TRBJ1-2; 9 bases map to TRBD1. The CDR3 length is 16 residues. V gave up 4 bases and J gave up 7 bases; unmatched junction bases: 13. The germline V gene has CDR1 SGHTA and CDR2 FQGTGA. DNA for the CDR3: TGTGCCAGCAGCTCTGTACCGGGACAGGGTATTTCTGGCTACACCTTC. Translated: CASSSVPGQGISGYTF.

The V gene is TRBV5-6, the J gene TRBJ1-4; maybe TRBD1 (6 bases). The CDR3 is 13 amino acids. Trimming removed 1 base at V and 5 bases at J, with 6 bases between. CDR1 SGHDT and CDR2 YYEEEE come from the germline V gene. Here the CDR3 DNA reads TGTGCCAGCAGCTTGACAGGGAATGAAAAACTGTTTTTT. Translated: CASSLTGNEKLFF.

This clone was seen only once. The chain employs TRBV18 and TRBJ2-3; D call uncertain. V lost 3 bases and J lost 0, with 7 bases in between. This CDR3 spans 14 amino acids. Germline CDR1 KGHSH, CDR2 LQKENI. CDR3 sequence: CASSPSLSTDTQYF. The CDR3 DNA reads as TGTGCCAGCTCACCGAGTCTTAGCACAGATACGCAGTATTTT.